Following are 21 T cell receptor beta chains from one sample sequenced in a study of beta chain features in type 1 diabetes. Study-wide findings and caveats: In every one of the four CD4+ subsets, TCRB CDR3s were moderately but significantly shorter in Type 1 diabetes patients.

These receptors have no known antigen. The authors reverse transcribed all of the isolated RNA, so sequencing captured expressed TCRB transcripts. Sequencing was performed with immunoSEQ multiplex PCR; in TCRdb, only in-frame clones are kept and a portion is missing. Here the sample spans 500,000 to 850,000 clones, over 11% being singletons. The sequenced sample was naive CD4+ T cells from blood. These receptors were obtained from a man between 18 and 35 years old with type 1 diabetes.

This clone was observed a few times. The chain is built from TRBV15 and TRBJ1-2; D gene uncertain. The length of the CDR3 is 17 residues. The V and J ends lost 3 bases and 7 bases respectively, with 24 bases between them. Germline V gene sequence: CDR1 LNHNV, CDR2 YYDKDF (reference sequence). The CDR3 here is CATSRDKRTQSLGGYTF. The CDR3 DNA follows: TGTGCCACCAGCAGGGATAAAAGGACTCAAAGCCTTGGTGGCTACACCTTC.

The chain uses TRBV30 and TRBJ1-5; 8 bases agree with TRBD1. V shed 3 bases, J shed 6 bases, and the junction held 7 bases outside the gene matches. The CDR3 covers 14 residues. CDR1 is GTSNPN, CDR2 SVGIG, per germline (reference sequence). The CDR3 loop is CAWSMDRAGQPQHF. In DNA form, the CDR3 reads TGTGCCTGGAGCATGGACAGGGCGGGTCAGCCCCAGCATTTT.

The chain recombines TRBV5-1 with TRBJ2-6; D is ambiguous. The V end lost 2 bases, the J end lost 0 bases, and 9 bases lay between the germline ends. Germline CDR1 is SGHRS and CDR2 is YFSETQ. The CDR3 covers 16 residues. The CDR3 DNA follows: TGCGCCAGCAGCTTCCGGACGGGCTCTGGGGCCAACGTCCTGACTTTC. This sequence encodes CASSFRTGSGANVLTF.

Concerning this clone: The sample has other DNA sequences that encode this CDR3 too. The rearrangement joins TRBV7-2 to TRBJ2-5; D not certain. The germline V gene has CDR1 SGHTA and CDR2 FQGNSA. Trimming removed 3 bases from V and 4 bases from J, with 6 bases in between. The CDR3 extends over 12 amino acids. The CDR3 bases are TGTGCCAGCAGCTTGTTAGTAGAGACCCAGTACTTC. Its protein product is CASSLLVETQYF. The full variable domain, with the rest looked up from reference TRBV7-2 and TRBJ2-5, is GAGVSQSPSNKVTEKGKDVELRCDPISGHTALYWYRQSLGQGLEFLIYFQGNSAPDKSGLPSDRFSAERTGGSVSTLTIQRTQQEDSAVYLCASSLLVETQYFGPGTRLLVL.

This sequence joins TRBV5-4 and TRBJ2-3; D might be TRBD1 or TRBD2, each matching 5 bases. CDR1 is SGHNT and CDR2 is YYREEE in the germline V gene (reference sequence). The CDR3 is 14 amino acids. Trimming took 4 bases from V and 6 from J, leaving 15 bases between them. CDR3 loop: CASSLGARTDTQYF. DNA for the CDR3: TGTGCCAGCAGCCTCGGGGCGAGGACGGATACGCAGTATTTT. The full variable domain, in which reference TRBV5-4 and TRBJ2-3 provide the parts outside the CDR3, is ETGVTQSPTHLIKTRGQQVTLRCSSQSGHNTVSWYQQALGQGPQFIFQYYREEENGRGNFPPRFSGLQFPNYSSELNVNALELDDSALYLCASSLGARTDTQYFGPGTRLTVL.

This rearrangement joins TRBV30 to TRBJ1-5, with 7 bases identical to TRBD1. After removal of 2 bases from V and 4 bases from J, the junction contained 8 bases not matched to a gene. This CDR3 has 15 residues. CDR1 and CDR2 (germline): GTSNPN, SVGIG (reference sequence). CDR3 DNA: TGTGCCTGGAGTCCAACCGGGACAGCTAATCAGCCCCAGCATTTT. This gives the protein CAWSPTGTANQPQHF. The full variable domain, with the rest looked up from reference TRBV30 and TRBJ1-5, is SQTIHQWPATLVQPVGSPLSLECTVEGTSNPNLYWYRQAAGRGLQLLFYSVGIGQISSEVPQNLSASRPQDRQFILSSKKLLLSDSGFYLCAWSPTGTANQPQHFGDGTRLSIL.

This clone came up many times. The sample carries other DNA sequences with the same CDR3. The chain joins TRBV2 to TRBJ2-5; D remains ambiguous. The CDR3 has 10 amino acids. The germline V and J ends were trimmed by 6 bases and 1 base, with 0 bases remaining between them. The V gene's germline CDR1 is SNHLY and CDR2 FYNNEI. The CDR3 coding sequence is TGTGCCAGCAGCCAAGAGACCCAGTACTTC. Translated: CASSQETQYF.

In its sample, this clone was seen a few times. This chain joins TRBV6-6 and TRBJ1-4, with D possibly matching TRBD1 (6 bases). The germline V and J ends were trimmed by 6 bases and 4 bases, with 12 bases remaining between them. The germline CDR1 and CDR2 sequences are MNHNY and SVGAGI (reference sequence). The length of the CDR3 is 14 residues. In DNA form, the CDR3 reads TGTGCCAGCAGGCTCCGACAGGTTAATGAAAAACTGTTTTTT. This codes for CASRLRQVNEKLFF.

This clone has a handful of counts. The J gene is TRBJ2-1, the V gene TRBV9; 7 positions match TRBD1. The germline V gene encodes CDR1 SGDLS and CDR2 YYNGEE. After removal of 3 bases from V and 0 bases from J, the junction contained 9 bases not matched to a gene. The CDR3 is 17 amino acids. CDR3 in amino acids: CASSGATGDSSYNEQFF. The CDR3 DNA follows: TGTGCCAGCAGCGGGGCAACCGGGGACAGCTCCTACAATGAGCAGTTCTTC.

CDR3 residues: CSVGGGQISYNEQFF. As DNA, the CDR3 is TGCAGCGTGGGTGGAGGGCAGATCTCCTACAATGAGCAGTTCTTC. The chain recombines TRBV29-1 with TRBJ2-1; possible D gene TRBD2, 6 bases. CDR1 and CDR2 (germline): SQVTM, ANQGSEA. This CDR3 comprises 15 residues. The ends were cut back, 6 bases at V and 0 bases at J, with 15 bases in the middle.

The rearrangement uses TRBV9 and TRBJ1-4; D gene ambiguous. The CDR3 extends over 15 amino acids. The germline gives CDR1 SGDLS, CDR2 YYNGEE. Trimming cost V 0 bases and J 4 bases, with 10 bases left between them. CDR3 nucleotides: TGTGCCAGCAGCGTAGGAGGGATACTTAATGAAAAACTGTTTTTT. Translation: CASSVGGILNEKLFF.

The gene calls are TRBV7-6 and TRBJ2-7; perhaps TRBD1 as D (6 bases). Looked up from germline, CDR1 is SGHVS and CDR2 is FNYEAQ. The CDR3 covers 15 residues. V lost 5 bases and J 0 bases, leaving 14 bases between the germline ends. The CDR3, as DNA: TGTGCCAGCAGCCCCGGACAGTCCATCTCCTACGAGCAGTACTTC. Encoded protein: CASSPGQSISYEQYF. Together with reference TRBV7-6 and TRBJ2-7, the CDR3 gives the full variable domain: GAGVSQSPRYKVTKRGQDVALRCDPISGHVSLYWYRQALGQGPEFLTYFNYEAQQDKSGLPNDRFSAERPEGSISTLTIQRTEQRDSAMYRCASSPGQSISYEQYFGPGTRLTVT.

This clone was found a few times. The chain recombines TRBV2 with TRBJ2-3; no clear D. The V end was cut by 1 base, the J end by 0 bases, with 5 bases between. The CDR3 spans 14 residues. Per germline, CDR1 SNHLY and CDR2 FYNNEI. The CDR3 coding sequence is TGTGCCAGCAGTGAAGGGCGCAGCACAGATACGCAGTATTTT. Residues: CASSEGRSTDTQYF.

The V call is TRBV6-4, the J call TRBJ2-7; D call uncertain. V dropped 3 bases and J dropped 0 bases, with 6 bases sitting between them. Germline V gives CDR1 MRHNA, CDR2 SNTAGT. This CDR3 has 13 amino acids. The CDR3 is CASSEQFSYEQYF. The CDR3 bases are TGTGCCAGCAGTGAACAGTTCTCCTACGAGCAGTACTTC.

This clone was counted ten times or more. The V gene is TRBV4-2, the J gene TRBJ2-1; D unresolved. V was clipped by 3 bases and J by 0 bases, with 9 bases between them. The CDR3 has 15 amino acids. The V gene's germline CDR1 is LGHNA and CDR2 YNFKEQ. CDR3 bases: TGTGCCAGCAGCCAGAGCCCGGGCTCCTACAATGAGCAGTTCTTC. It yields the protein CASSQSPGSYNEQFF.

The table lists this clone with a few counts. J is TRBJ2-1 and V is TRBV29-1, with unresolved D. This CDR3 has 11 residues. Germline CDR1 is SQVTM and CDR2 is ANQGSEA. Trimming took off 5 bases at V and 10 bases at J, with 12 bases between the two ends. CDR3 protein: CSVMRIREQFF. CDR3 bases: TGCAGCGTTATGAGGATTAGGGAGCAGTTCTTC.

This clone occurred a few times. In DNA form, the CDR3 reads TGTGCCAGCACAGCCCAGGTGAACACTGAAGCTTTCTTT. Translating gives CASTAQVNTEAFF. The chain recombines TRBV2 with TRBJ1-1, with D unresolved. Germline CDR1 is SNHLY and CDR2 is FYNNEI. The CDR3 spans 13 residues. V dropped 7 bases and J dropped 0 bases, with 9 bases sitting between them.

CDR3 DNA: TGTGCCAGCAGTGAAGGACCGCAGTACTTC. Its translation: CASSEGPQYF. V gene TRBV2 combines with J gene TRBJ2-7; D is undetermined. The CDR3 contains 10 residues. Germline CDR1 SNHLY, CDR2 FYNNEI. V gave up 1 base and J gave up 9 bases, with 4 bases separating them.

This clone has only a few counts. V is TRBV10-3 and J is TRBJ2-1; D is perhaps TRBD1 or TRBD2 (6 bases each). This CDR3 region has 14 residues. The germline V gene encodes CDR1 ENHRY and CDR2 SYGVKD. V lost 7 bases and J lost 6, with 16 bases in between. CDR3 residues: CAIKAGEVVNEQFF. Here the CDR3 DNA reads TGTGCCATCAAGGCAGGGGAGGTAGTCAATGAGCAGTTCTTC.

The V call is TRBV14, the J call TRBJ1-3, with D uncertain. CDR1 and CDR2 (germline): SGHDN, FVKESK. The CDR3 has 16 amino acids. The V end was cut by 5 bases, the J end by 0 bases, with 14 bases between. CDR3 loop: CASSGLAGRSGNTIYF. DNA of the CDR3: TGTGCCAGCAGCGGACTCGCAGGTCGCTCTGGAAACACCATATATTTT.

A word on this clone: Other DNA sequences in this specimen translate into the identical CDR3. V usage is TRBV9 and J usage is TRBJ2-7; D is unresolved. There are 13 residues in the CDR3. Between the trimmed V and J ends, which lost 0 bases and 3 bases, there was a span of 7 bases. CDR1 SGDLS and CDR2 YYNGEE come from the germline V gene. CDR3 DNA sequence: TGTGCCAGCAGCGTAGGGCAGGACTACGAGCAGTACTTC. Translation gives CASSVGQDYEQYF.